These 3 T cell receptor beta chains came from one sample sequenced in a study of OX40 agonist ivuxolimab in advanced cancers. Generated by immunoSEQ multiplex PCR, the TCRdb table keeps only in-frame clones and is missing some. Here the sample spans 60,000 or so clones, 90% to 95% being singletons. The input for sequencing was CD4+ or CD8+ T cells sorted from blood, taken in a trial of the OX40 agonist ivuxolimab. The receptors were sampled from an adult with an advanced solid tumor such as melanoma, head and neck, liver or kidney cancer.

The gene calls are TRBV18 and TRBJ1-2; possibly TRBD1 for D (6 bases). This CDR3 comprises 15 residues. The germline V gene has CDR1 KGHSH and CDR2 LQKENI. V lost 2 bases and J 4 bases, leaving 14 bases between the germline ends. Written as DNA, the CDR3 is TGTGCCAGCTCACCAGGGACATACACACCCTATGGCTACACCTTC. The encoded protein is CASSPGTYTPYGYTF.

The chain combines TRBV15 with TRBJ1-1, with D perhaps TRBD1 (6 bases). V was trimmed by 5 bases and J by 1 base, leaving 14 bases between them. CDR3 length: 15 residues. Germline V gene sequence: CDR1 LNHNV, CDR2 YYDKDF (reference sequence). The DNA of the CDR3 is TGTGCCACCAGCGGACGGACAGACTGGAACACTGAAGCTTTCTTT. Its translation is CATSGRTDWNTEAFF.

The V call is TRBV15, the J call TRBJ2-7; D gene ambiguous. CDR1 is LNHNV and CDR2 is YYDKDF in the germline V gene (reference sequence). V was cut by 5 bases and J by 1 base, with 12 bases left in between. This CDR3 comprises 14 residues. The CDR3 coding sequence is TGTGCCACCAGCCAGGTGGCAGGATCCTACGAGCAGTACTTC. Translation gives CATSQVAGSYEQYF.